Listed here is a single T cell receptor beta chain. The germline V and J ends were trimmed by 2 bases and 6 bases, with 8 bases remaining between them. There are 13 residues in the CDR3. Germline CDR1 is KGHSH and CDR2 is LQKENI. This specimen belongs to a study of blood T cells in healthy people across ages. The authors ran a second PCR of 7 to 11 cycles using a sample-barcoded 5' primer and a J-beta primer mix. One entry per CDR3 protein, called by TCRdb with MiXCR from the 5' RACE reads. The sample carries hundreds of thousands of distinct CDR3 sequences, roughly 50% recorded once. The chain employs TRBV18 and TRBJ1-3; D unclear. This clonotype originated in an older woman in good health. The source material was blood. Written as DNA, the CDR3 is TGTGCCAGCTCACCATCGGACTCAAACACCATATATTTT. This codes for CASSPSDSNTIYF.